Listed below are T cell receptor beta chains from one sample, sequenced in a study of cytomegalovirus exposure and HLA in healthy donors. Repertoires were generated with immunoSEQ multiplex PCR, while TCRdb's copy carries only in-frame clones and drops some. The table lists about 160,000 clones, about 85% of them singletons. What was sequenced was PBMCs. Receptors were obtained from a man younger than 30 in good health and CMV-seropositive. Both conserved end residues are part of each CDR3. The D gene is left open where the match is weak. Part of the rows lack a size; the others show once, few, many or a class for expanded clones.

TRBD1,few,TRBJ1-3,TRBV7-6,CASSLTGGGDTIYF,TGTGCCAGCAGCCTGACAGGGGGCGGAGACACCATATATTTT
.,.,TRBJ2-7,TRBV7-9,CASSAVGTGDLEQYF,TGTGCCAGCAGCGCGGTCGGGACGGGGGATCTCGAGCAGTACTTC
TRBD1,few,TRBJ1-2,TRBV30,CAWSVIRAGGVYGYTF,TGTGCCTGGAGTGTAATTCGTGCAGGGGGCGTCTATGGCTACACCTTC
.,.,TRBJ2-7,TRBV6-1,CASRGGNSYEQYF,TGTGCCAGCAGGGGGGGTAACAGCTACGAGCAGTACTTC
.,once,TRBJ2-3,TRBV19,CATQGGDAQYF,TGTGCCACCCAAGGAGGGGATGCGCAGTATTTT
TRBD1,.,TRBJ1-6,TRBV7-8,CASSSRTGGNAPLHF,TGTGCCAGCAGCTCACGGACAGGGGGAAATGCACCCCTCCACTTT
TRBD2,.,TRBJ2-3,TRBV11-2,CASSLTRTSGGSNTQYF,TGTGCCAGCAGCTTAACCCGGACTAGCGGGGGGAGCAATACGCAGTATTTT
TRBD2,.,TRBJ2-1,TRBV27,CASKESGGHNEQFF,TGTGCCAGCAAGGAATCGGGGGGACACAATGAGCAGTTCTTC
TRBD1,.,TRBJ2-7,TRBV19,CASSIVGQNYEQYF,TGTGCCAGTAGTATAGTGGGACAGAACTACGAGCAGTACTTC
.,.,TRBJ2-1,TRBV5-1,CASSSLPQGLTEQFF,TGCGCCAGCAGCTCGCTCCCCCAGGGGCTTACTGAGCAGTTCTTC
TRBD1,.,TRBJ1-5,TRBV6-1,CASSEWQGAGQPQHF,TGTGCCAGCAGTGAATGGCAGGGGGCGGGGCAGCCCCAGCATTTT
.,.,TRBJ2-3,TRBV7-2,CASSLQVTDTQYF,TGTGCCAGCAGCTTACAGGTGACAGATACGCAGTATTTT
.,.,TRBJ1-4,TRBV4-1,CASSRQSLEKLFF,TGCGCCAGCAGCCGTCAGTCATTGGAAAAACTGTTTTTT
.,.,TRBJ1-2,TRBV7-9,CASSPQRQINYGYTF,TGTGCCAGCAGCCCGCAGCGACAGATTAACTATGGCTACACCTTC
TRBD1,.,TRBJ2-1,TRBV30,CASRDRGLPSYNEQFF,TGTGCCTCCCGGGACAGGGGGCTACCCTCCTACAATGAGCAGTTCTTC
TRBD1,.,TRBJ1-5,TRBV11-3,CASSFPDRAPCLVNQPQHF,TGTGCCAGCAGCTTCCCTGACAGGGCACCCTGTCTTGTCAATCAGCCCCAGCATTTT
.,.,TRBJ2-5,TRBV4-3,CASSQVRVSGTQYF,TGCGCCAGCAGCCAAGTACGGGTTTCGGGGACCCAGTACTTC
TRBD1,.,TRBJ2-4,TRBV15,CATSRDWNDRGYDKNIQYF,TGTGCCACCAGCAGAGATTGGAACGACAGGGGGTACGACAAAAACATTCAGTACTTC
.,.,TRBJ2-7,TRBV25-1,CASSDPRTGDEQYF,TGTGCCAGCAGTGATCCCAGGACGGGGGACGAGCAGTACTTC
.,.,TRBJ1-2,TRBV30,CAWSAQAGDGYTF,TGTGCCTGGAGTGCTCAAGCAGGCGATGGCTACACCTTC
TRBD1,.,TRBJ2-1,TRBV13,CASSSTGGQFSEQFF,TGTGCCAGCAGCTCGACAGGGGGCCAGTTTAGTGAGCAGTTCTTC
.,.,TRBJ1-2,TRBV7-9,CASSSPTGDYGYTF,TGTGCCAGCAGTTCTCCAACGGGGGACTATGGCTACACCTTC
.,.,TRBJ1-1,TRBV13,CASSLGGNTEAFF,TGTGCCAGCAGTCTAGGGGGGAACACTGAAGCTTTCTTT
TRBD2,once,TRBJ2-5,TRBV2,CASSKASGGASGETQYF,TGTGCCAGCAGCAAGGCTAGCGGGGGGGCCTCGGGAGAGACCCAGTACTTC
.,.,TRBJ2-3,TRBV5-1,CASSLDRTGPSTQYF,TGCGCCAGCAGCCTGGACCGAACGGGTCCTTCTACGCAGTATTTT
TRBD2,.,TRBJ2-1,TRBV29-1,CSAAGGAAYNEQFF,TGCAGCGCCGCGGGGGGGGCCGCCTACAATGAGCAGTTCTTC
.,.,TRBJ1-2,TRBV4-2,CASSQDRGFRGYTF,TGTGCCAGCAGCCAAGATAGGGGATTTCGTGGCTACACCTTC
TRBD1,.,TRBJ1-1,TRBV5-4,CASSRGGRGGDTEAFF,TGTGCCAGCAGTCGGGGGGGCAGGGGGGGGGACACTGAAGCTTTCTTT
.,.,TRBJ1-3,TRBV7-6,CASAQVAGNTIYF,TGTGCCAGCGCTCAGGTTGCTGGAAACACCATATATTTT
.,.,TRBJ1-1,TRBV14,CASSSRGLTEAFF,TGTGCCAGCAGCTCAAGAGGCTTAACTGAAGCTTTCTTT
TRBD1,.,TRBJ1-1,TRBV5-6,CASSLVDRENTEAFF,TGTGCCAGCAGCTTGGTGGACAGGGAGAACACTGAAGCTTTCTTT
TRBD1,.,TRBJ1-5,TRBV2,CASSGDRAGNQPQHF,TGTGCCAGCAGTGGGGACAGGGCAGGCAATCAGCCCCAGCATTTT
.,.,TRBJ2-7,TRBV6-6,CASSYAGQGGSYEQYF,TGTGCCAGCAGTTACGCTGGGCAGGGGGGTTCCTACGAGCAGTACTTC
TRBD1,.,TRBJ1-1,TRBV4-3,CASSQDRGSTEAFF,TGCGCCAGCAGCCAGGACAGGGGCAGCACTGAAGCTTTCTTT
.,.,TRBJ2-7,TRBV6-6,CAGSRGLTYEQYF,TGTGCCGGAAGCAGGGGCCTGACCTACGAGCAGTACTTC
.,.,TRBJ1-5,TRBV5-5,CASSLQGRSNQPQHF,TGTGCCAGCAGCTTGCAGGGCCGGAGCAATCAGCCCCAGCATTTT
.,.,TRBJ1-3,TRBV7-7,CASSLGQGDGNTIYF,TGTGCCAGCAGCTTAGGGCAGGGCGACGGAAACACCATATATTTT
TRBD2,.,TRBJ2-1,TRBV5-4,CASSLIAGGYNEQFF,TGTGCCAGCAGCTTAATAGCGGGGGGCTACAATGAGCAGTTCTTC
TRBD1,.,TRBJ2-7,TRBV6-5,CASSYNRGLYEQYF,TGTGCCAGCAGTTATAACAGGGGGCTCTACGAGCAGTACTTC
TRBD1,.,TRBJ2-6,TRBV19,CASGPGTGKFSGANVLTF,TGTGCCAGCGGACCCGGGACAGGGAAATTCTCTGGGGCCAACGTCCTGACTTTC
.,.,TRBJ1-5,TRBV9,CASSVGQNNQPQHF,TGTGCCAGCAGCGTAGGGCAGAACAATCAGCCCCAGCATTTT
.,.,TRBJ2-7,TRBV11-2,CASSLSRGSSYEQYF,TGTGCCAGCAGCTTATCGCGGGGAAGCTCCTACGAGCAGTACTTC
.,.,TRBJ1-1,TRBV6-1,CASSSPAGLDTEAFF,TGTGCCAGCAGTTCCCCTGCGGGGTTGGACACTGAAGCTTTCTTT
.,once,TRBJ1-1,TRBV29-1,CSVVTGNTEAFF,TGCAGCGTTGTGACAGGGAACACTGAAGCTTTCTTT
.,.,TRBJ2-5,TRBV14,CASSQVSGRETQYF,TGTGCCAGCAGCCAAGTATCAGGGAGGGAGACCCAGTACTTC
.,.,TRBJ2-7,TRBV27,CASSSSWTALSYEQYF,TGTGCCAGCAGCTCATCGTGGACAGCTTTATCCTACGAGCAGTACTTC
.,.,TRBJ2-1,TRBV4-1,CASSRQVERNEQFF,TGCGCCAGCAGTCGACAGGTAGAGCGCAATGAGCAGTTCTTC
TRBD1,.,TRBJ2-7,TRBV7-2,CASSQPRDRERLDEQYF,TGTGCCAGCAGCCAACCTCGGGACAGGGAAAGGTTGGACGAGCAGTACTTC
.,.,TRBJ1-2,TRBV27,CASSLFPGENYGYTF,TGTGCCAGCAGTTTATTCCCGGGGGAAAACTATGGCTACACCTTC
TRBD1,.,TRBJ1-4,TRBV30,CAWSVRDRAIEKLFF,TGTGCCTGGAGTGTAAGGGACAGGGCGATAGAAAAACTGTTTTTT
.,few,TRBJ1-6,TRBV30,CAWSVRQRVSSPLHF,TGTGCCTGGAGTGTAAGGCAGAGGGTATCTTCACCCCTCCACTTT
.,.,TRBJ1-3,TRBV6-1,CASSADPGGNTIYF,TGTGCCAGCAGTGCGGATCCGGGGGGAAACACCATATATTTT
TRBD1,.,TRBJ2-5,TRBV19,CASSTGQGETQYF,TGTGCCAGTAGTACGGGACAGGGAGAGACCCAGTACTTC
TRBD2,.,TRBJ2-4,TRBV4-2,CASSRGAGDQNSQYF,TGTGCCAGCTCACGAGGGGCGGGGGATCAAAACAGTCAGTACTTC
TRBD2,.,TRBJ2-2,TRBV6-4,CASSDSASGGDTGELFF,TGTGCCAGCAGTGACTCGGCTAGCGGGGGGGACACCGGGGAGCTGTTTTTT
.,.,TRBJ2-7,TRBV27,CASSPRAGSYEQYF,TGTGCCAGCAGTCCGAGGGCAGGATCCTACGAGCAGTACTTC